The clone carrying this T cell receptor (beta chain) has at least ten counts. V lost 3 bases, J lost 3 bases, and 4 bases stayed unmatched. The CDR3 loop spans 15 amino acids. The V gene's germline CDR1 is SNHLY and CDR2 FYNNEI. This record comes from a study of early T cells in non-severe SARS-CoV-2 infection. Study in general: Sequencing of unsorted whole blood was done on bulk RNA, leaving chains unpaired.

In the library, individual cDNA molecules carried attached unique molecular identifiers. TCRdb processed the 5' RACE reads anew with MiXCR; each CDR3 protein has one entry. The repertoire holds some 25,000 distinct CDR3 sequences, with 4.5% to 7% as singletons. Sequences were obtained from whole blood. The chain carries TRBV2 and TRBJ2-3, with 9 bases that match TRBD2. The TCR comes from an adult who was a healthcare worker with PCR-confirmed SARS-CoV-2 infection or an uninfected control (not recorded which). CDR3 coding DNA: TGTGCCAGCAGTGAGGCGGGGGGGAGGACAGATACGCAGTATTTT. It specifies CASSEAGGRTDTQYF.